These 15 T cell receptor beta chains share one sample of origin, sequenced in a study of shared clonotypes between healthy human individuals. Naive CD8 cells lacked CD45RO, underwent positive selection for CCR7 and left out terminally differentiated effector memory CD45RA+ cells. Produced via immunoSEQ multiplex PCR; TCRdb's table is partial and in-frame only. Among 700,000 to 950,000 clones, about 96% were seen once, and the ten largest hold around 0.21%. The material sequenced was naive CD8+ T cells sorted from blood. Source of these receptors: a young man in good health.

The chain uses TRBV5-1 and TRBJ1-4, with 9 bases matching TRBD1. Per germline, CDR1 SGHRS and CDR2 YFSETQ. CDR3 length equals 20 residues. V was clipped by 2 bases and J by 2 bases; unmatched bases: 16. In DNA, the CDR3 is TGCGCCAGCAGCTTAAGACTCCGGGACAGGGTTCGTGGCACTAATGAAAAACTGTTTTTT. Translating it yields CASSLRLRDRVRGTNEKLFF.

V usage is TRBV29-1 and J usage is TRBJ2-1; 9 nucleotides match TRBD2. With 3 bases clipped from V and 6 bases from J, the junction kept 3 bases outside the gene matches. The germline V gene encodes CDR1 SQVTM and CDR2 ANQGSEA. The CDR3 runs to 13 residues. For the CDR3, the DNA is TGCAGCGTTGAGCTAGCGGGGTCCAATGAGCAGTTCTTC. Its protein is CSVELAGSNEQFF.

The V call is TRBV28, the J call TRBJ2-1; D remains ambiguous. The length of the CDR3 is 15 residues. V was clipped by 1 base and J by 4 bases, with 11 bases between them. CDR1 is MDHEN and CDR2 is SYDVKM in the germline V gene. The chain's CDR3 is CASSLFPRTYNEQFF. The CDR3 DNA sequence: TGTGCCAGCAGTTTATTCCCTAGAACGTACAATGAGCAGTTCTTC.

The chain is built from TRBV7-9 and TRBJ1-2; unclear D gene. Germline V gene lookup returns CDR1 SEHNR and CDR2 FQNEAQ (reference sequence). This CDR3 is built from 15 residues. The germline V and J ends were trimmed by 1 base and 0 bases, with 9 bases remaining between them. The CDR3 reads CASSLGWDPNYGYTF. CDR3 nucleotide sequence: TGTGCCAGCAGCTTAGGCTGGGATCCTAACTATGGCTACACCTTC.

The gene calls are TRBV7-6 and TRBJ1-4, with a possible D match to TRBD1 (5 bases). The germline V gene encodes CDR1 SGHVS and CDR2 FNYEAQ. V was pared by 2 bases and J by 4 bases, with 8 bases between. The CDR3 covers 14 residues. CDR3 coding DNA: TGTGCCAGCAGCTTAATGGGGGGTAATGAAAAACTGTTTTTT. Its translation: CASSLMGGNEKLFF.

V gene TRBV27 combines with J gene TRBJ1-4; D ambiguous. Germline V gene sequence: CDR1 MNHEY, CDR2 SMNVEV (reference sequence). The CDR3 contains 13 residues. V was trimmed by 2 bases and J by 8 bases, leaving 9 bases between them. CDR3 DNA sequence: TGTGCCAGCAGTTTAAGAACAGCCGAAAAACTGTTTTTT. Protein: CASSLRTAEKLFF.

The CDR3 here is CASSDDRWHTEAFF. The CDR3 nucleotides read TGTGCCAGTAGTGATGACAGGTGGCACACTGAAGCTTTCTTT. The chain uses TRBV19 and TRBJ1-1; a possible D gene is TRBD1 (6 bases). Trimming removed 5 bases from V and 3 bases from J, with 13 bases in between. The CDR3 is 14 residues long. Germline V gene lookup returns CDR1 LNHDA and CDR2 SQIVND (reference sequence).

The rearrangement uses TRBV28 and TRBJ2-7; D call uncertain. This CDR3 is 15 amino acids long. The germline V gene encodes CDR1 MDHEN and CDR2 SYDVKM. V lost 6 bases and J lost 0, with 15 bases in between. The CDR3 DNA reads TGTGCCAGCAGGGGGTCTGTGGGTAGCTCCTACGAGCAGTACTTC. It yields the protein CASRGSVGSSYEQYF.

The chain combines TRBV15 with TRBJ1-1; D not certain. The CDR3 is 12 amino acids. Germline assignment: CDR1 LNHNV and CDR2 YYDKDF (reference sequence). V was trimmed by 6 bases and J by 0 bases, leaving 5 bases between them. The CDR3 sequence: CATRFMNTEAFF. CDR3 sequence (DNA): TGTGCCACCAGGTTCATGAACACTGAAGCTTTCTTT. Variable domain in full (rest from reference TRBV15 and TRBJ1-1): DAMVIQNPRYQVTQFGKPVTLSCSQTLNHNVMYWYQQKSSQAPKLLFHYYDKDFNNEADTPDNFQSRRPNTSFCFLDIRSPGLGDTAMYLCATRFMNTEAFFGQGTRLTVV.

This chain uses TRBV7-2 with TRBJ2-7; TRBD2 matches 8 bases. This CDR3 comprises 14 residues. V lost 2 bases to trimming and J lost 6 bases; unmatched junction nucleotides: 6. Germline V gene sequence: CDR1 SGHTA, CDR2 FQGNSA. This CDR3 reads CASSLSGSGSEQYF. The CDR3 coding sequence is TGTGCCAGCAGCTTAAGCGGGAGTGGGAGCGAGCAGTACTTC.

In regard to this clone: Other nucleotide sequences from this sample produce the same CDR3. The CDR3 loop is CASSGRSSYEQYF. For the CDR3, the DNA is TGTGCCAGCAGTGGAAGGAGCTCCTACGAGCAGTACTTC. The V gene is TRBV6-1, the J gene TRBJ2-7; D is ambiguous. In germline, CDR1 is MNHNS, CDR2 SASEGT. This CDR3 comprises 13 residues. With 4 bases removed from V and 0 bases from J, the gap between germline ends came to 7 bases.

V usage is TRBV28 and J usage is TRBJ1-5; 7 nucleotides align to TRBD1. Germline CDR1 reads MDHEN; CDR2 reads SYDVKM. V shed 4 bases and J 6 bases; nucleotides not matched to a gene: 9. There are 15 residues in the CDR3. In nucleotides, the CDR3 is TGTGCCAGCAGTTCCGGGACAGACGGGTTTCAGCCCCAGCATTTT. It specifies CASSSGTDGFQPQHF.

This clone was recorded once. The V and J genes are TRBV10-3 and TRBJ1-2; D possibly corresponds to TRBD1 (6 bases). The V gene lost 3 bases and the J gene lost 8 bases, with 16 bases spanning the gap. The CDR3 is made up of 14 amino acids. Germline CDR1 reads ENHRY; CDR2 reads SYGVKD. The CDR3 sequence: CAISEPGHRSGYTF. Here the CDR3 DNA reads TGTGCCATCAGTGAACCGGGACATCGGTCGGGCTACACCTTC.

The rearrangement uses TRBV5-1 and TRBJ2-1, with D perhaps TRBD2 (5 bases). Germline V gene data show CDR1 as SGHRS and CDR2 as YFSETQ. The CDR3 extends over 15 amino acids. V was trimmed by 5 bases and J by 4 bases, leaving 16 bases between them. This chain's CDR3 is CASRLEPTRYNEQFF. In DNA, the CDR3 is TGCGCCAGCAGACTAGAGCCGACTCGTTACAATGAGCAGTTCTTC. Combining the CDR3 with reference TRBV5-1 and TRBJ2-1 gives the whole variable domain KAGVTQTPRYLIKTRGQQVTLSCSPISGHRSVSWYQQTPGQGLQFLFEYFSETQRNKGNFPGRFSGRQFSNSRSEMNVSTLELGDSALYLCASRLEPTRYNEQFFGPGTRLTVL.

This clone appeared once. The rearrangement joins TRBV27 to TRBJ1-3; maybe TRBD1 (6 bases). Looked up from germline, CDR1 is MNHEY and CDR2 is SMNVEV (reference sequence). Trimming left V 2 bases short and J 0 bases short, with 8 bases between. The CDR3 has 15 residues. As DNA, the CDR3 is TGTGCCAGCAGTTTAGACAGGTACTCTGGAAACACCATATATTTT. This encodes CASSLDRYSGNTIYF.